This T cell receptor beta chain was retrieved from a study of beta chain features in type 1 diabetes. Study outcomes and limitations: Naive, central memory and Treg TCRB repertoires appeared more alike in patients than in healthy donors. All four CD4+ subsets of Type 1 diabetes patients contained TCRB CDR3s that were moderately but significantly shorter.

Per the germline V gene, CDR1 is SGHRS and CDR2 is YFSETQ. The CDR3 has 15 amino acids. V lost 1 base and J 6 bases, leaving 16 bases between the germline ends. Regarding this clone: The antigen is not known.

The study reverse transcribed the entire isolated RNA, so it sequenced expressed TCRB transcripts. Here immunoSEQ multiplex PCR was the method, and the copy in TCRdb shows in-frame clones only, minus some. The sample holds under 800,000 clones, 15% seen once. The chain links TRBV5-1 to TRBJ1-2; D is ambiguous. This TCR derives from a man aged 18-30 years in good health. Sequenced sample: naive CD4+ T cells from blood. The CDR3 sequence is CASSLQGMGGHGYTF. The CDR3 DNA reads TGCGCCAGCAGCTTGCAAGGCATGGGAGGTCATGGCTACACCTTC.